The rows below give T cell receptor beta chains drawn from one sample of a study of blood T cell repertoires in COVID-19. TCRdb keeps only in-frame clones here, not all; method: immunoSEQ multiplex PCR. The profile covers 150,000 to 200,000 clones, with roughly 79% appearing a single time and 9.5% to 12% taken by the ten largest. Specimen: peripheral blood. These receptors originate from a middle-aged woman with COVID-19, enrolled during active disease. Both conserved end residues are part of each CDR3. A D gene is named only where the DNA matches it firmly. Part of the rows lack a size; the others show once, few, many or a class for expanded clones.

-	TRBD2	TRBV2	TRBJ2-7	CASRKGWVAGAEQYF	TGTGCCAGCAGAAAGGGTTGGGTGGCGGGAGCCGAGCAGTACTTC
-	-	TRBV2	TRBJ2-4	CASSEYRAGGIQYF	TGTGCCAGCAGTGAATACCGGGCCGGGGGCATTCAGTACTTC
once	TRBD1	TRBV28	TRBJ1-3	CASIRQGSGNTIYF	TGTGCCAGCATTCGACAGGGGTCTGGAAACACCATATATTTT
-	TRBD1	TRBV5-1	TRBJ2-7	CASSRTTGSYEQYF	TGCGCCAGCAGCCGGACGACAGGGTCCTACGAGCAGTACTTC
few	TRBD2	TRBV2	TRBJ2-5	CASEPGTSGPKEETQYF	TGTGCCAGCGAACCCGGGACTAGCGGCCCAAAGGAAGAGACCCAGTACTTC
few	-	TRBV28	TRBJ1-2	CASSLPDTYGYTF	TGTGCCAGCAGCCTCCCGGACACCTATGGCTACACCTTC
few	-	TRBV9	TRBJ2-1	CASSATGSSYNEQFF	TGTGCCAGCAGCGCGACTGGAAGCTCCTACAATGAGCAGTTCTTC
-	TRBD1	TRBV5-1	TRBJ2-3	CASSPEGAHGTDTQYF	TGCGCCAGCAGCCCTGAGGGGGCGCACGGCACAGATACGCAGTATTTT
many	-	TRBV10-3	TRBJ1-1	CAISDRVNTEAFF	TGTGCCATCAGTGACAGGGTGAACACTGAAGCTTTCTTT
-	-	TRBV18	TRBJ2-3	CASSGDVTGGPQYF	TGTGCCAGCTCAGGTGACGTAACCGGAGGGCCACAGTATTTT
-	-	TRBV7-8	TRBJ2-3	CASSPGRSTDTQYF	TGTGCCAGCAGCCCAGGCAGATCCACAGATACGCAGTATTTT
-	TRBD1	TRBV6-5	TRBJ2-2	CASSYSGTGTGELFF	TGTGCCAGCAGTTACTCCGGGACAGGGACCGGGGAGCTGTTTTTT
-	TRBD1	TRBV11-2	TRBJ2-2	CASSRDRVNTGELFF	TGTGCCAGCAGCCGGGACAGGGTTAACACCGGGGAGCTGTTTTTT
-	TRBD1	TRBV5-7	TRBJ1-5	CASSLGQGGNQPQHF	TGTGCCAGCAGCTTGGGACAGGGTGGTAATCAGCCCCAGCATTTT
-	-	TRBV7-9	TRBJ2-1	CASSFLSDNEQFF	TGTGCCAGCAGCTTCCTAAGCGACAATGAGCAGTTCTTC
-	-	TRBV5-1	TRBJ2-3	CASSLGPSTDTQYF	TGCGCCAGCAGCTTGGGGCCTAGCACAGATACGCAGTATTTT
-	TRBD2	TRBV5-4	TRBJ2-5	CASSPWGAGGFETQYF	TGTGCCAGCAGCCCCTGGGGAGCGGGAGGGTTTGAGACCCAGTACTTC
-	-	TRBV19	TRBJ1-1	CASRRAREAFF	TGTGCCAGTCGACGTGCTAGAGAAGCTTTCTTT
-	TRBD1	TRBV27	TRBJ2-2	CASSSTGGTGELFF	TGTGCCAGCAGTTCGACAGGGGGTACCGGGGAGCTGTTTTTT
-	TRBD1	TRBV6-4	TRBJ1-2	CASRAEDRAPYGYTF	TGTGCCAGCAGAGCCGAGGACAGGGCCCCCTATGGCTACACCTTC
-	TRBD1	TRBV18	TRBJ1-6	CASSRLQGAGNSPLHF	TGTGCCAGCTCACGCTTACAGGGGGCGGGTAATTCACCCCTCCACTTT
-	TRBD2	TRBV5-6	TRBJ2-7	CASSWGGQQYF	TGTGCCAGCAGCTGGGGGGGTCAGCAGTACTTC
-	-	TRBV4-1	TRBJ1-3	CASRDQGRSGNTIYF	TGCGCCAGCAGGGACCAGGGGCGCTCTGGAAACACCATATATTTT
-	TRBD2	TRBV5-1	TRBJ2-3	CASGSGGPSTDTQYF	TGCGCCAGCGGGAGCGGGGGGCCTAGCACAGATACGCAGTATTTT
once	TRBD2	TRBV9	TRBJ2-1	CASSPTERGVSYNEQFF	TGTGCCAGCAGCCCAACCGAGCGGGGGGTCTCCTACAATGAGCAGTTCTTC
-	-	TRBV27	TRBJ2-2	CASSSGADGGELFF	TGTGCCAGCAGCTCAGGGGCGGATGGCGGGGAGCTGTTTTTT
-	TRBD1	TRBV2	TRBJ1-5	CASSAGQGVNQPQHF	TGTGCCAGCAGCGCGGGACAGGGGGTTAATCAGCCCCAGCATTTT
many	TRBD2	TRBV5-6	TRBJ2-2	CASSWLTSGKLGELFF	TGTGCCAGCAGCTGGCTGACTAGCGGGAAACTCGGGGAGCTGTTTTTT
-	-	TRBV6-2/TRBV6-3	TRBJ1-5	CASSYGWGRRDQPQHF	TGTGCCAGCAGTTACGGCTGGGGCCGAAGGGATCAGCCCCAGCATTTT
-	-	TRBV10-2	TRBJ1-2	CASSEDRSNYGYTF	TGCGCCAGCAGCGAGGACAGATCTAACTATGGCTACACCTTC
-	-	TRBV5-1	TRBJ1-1	CASSLTRAGGEAFF	TGCGCCAGCAGCTTGACAAGGGCGGGAGGAGAAGCTTTCTTT
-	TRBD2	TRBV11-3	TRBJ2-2	CASSSRTSGSFTGELFF	TGTGCCAGCAGCTCGCGAACTAGCGGGAGTTTCACCGGGGAGCTGTTTTTT
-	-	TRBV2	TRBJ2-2	CASFAGLLTGELFF	TGTGCCAGCTTCGCAGGGCTACTCACCGGGGAGCTGTTTTTT
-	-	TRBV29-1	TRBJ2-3	CSAQSSQITDTQYF	TGCAGCGCCCAATCGAGTCAAATCACAGATACGCAGTATTTT
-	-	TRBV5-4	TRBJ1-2	CASSLDRTYGYTF	TGTGCCAGCAGCTTGGATAGAACTTATGGCTACACCTTC
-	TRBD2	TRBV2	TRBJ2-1	CASRATSEEQFF	TGTGCCAGCAGGGCTACTAGCGAGGAGCAGTTCTTC
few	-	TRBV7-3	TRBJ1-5	CASSYLASDKGRDSNQPQHF	TGTGCCAGCAGCTACTTGGCATCCGACAAGGGCCGGGATAGCAATCAGCCCCAGCATTTT
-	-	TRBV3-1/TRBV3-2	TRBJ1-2	CASSQTVSNYGYTF	TGTGCCAGCAGCCAGACAGTCTCTAACTATGGCTACACCTTC
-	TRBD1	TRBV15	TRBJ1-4	CATRRRGQLNEKLFF	TGTGCCACCAGAAGGAGGGGACAGCTGAATGAAAAACTGTTTTTT
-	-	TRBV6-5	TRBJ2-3	CASSSGSTDTQYF	TGTGCCAGCAGTTCCGGGAGCACAGATACGCAGTATTTT
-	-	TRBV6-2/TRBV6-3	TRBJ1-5	CASSSAGHQPQHF	TGTGCCAGCAGCTCGGCAGGGCATCAGCCCCAGCATTTT
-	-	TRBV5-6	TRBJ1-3	CASSLVHSGNTIYF	TGTGCCAGCAGCTTGGTCCACTCTGGAAACACCATATATTTT
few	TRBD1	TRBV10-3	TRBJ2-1	CAISEGTGGGNGEQFF	TGTGCCATCAGTGAGGGGACAGGGGGTGGTAATGGTGAGCAGTTCTTC
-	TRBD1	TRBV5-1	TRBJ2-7	CASSSGTVSYEQYF	TGCGCCAGCAGCTCGGGGACAGTCTCCTACGAGCAGTACTTC
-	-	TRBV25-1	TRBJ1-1	CASSESRNRGAFF	TGTGCCAGCAGTGAGTCTAGGAATCGTGGAGCTTTCTTT
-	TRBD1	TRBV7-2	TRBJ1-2	CASSLTTGGGSGYTF	TGTGCCAGCAGCTTAACTACAGGGGGCGGAAGTGGCTACACCTTC
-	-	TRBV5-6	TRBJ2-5	CASSLAGVGETQYF	TGTGCCAGCAGCTTGGCAGGGGTTGGAGAGACCCAGTACTTC
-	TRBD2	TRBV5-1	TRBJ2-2	CASSLAGVTGELFF	TGCGCCAGCAGCCTAGCGGGAGTCACCGGGGAGCTGTTTTTT